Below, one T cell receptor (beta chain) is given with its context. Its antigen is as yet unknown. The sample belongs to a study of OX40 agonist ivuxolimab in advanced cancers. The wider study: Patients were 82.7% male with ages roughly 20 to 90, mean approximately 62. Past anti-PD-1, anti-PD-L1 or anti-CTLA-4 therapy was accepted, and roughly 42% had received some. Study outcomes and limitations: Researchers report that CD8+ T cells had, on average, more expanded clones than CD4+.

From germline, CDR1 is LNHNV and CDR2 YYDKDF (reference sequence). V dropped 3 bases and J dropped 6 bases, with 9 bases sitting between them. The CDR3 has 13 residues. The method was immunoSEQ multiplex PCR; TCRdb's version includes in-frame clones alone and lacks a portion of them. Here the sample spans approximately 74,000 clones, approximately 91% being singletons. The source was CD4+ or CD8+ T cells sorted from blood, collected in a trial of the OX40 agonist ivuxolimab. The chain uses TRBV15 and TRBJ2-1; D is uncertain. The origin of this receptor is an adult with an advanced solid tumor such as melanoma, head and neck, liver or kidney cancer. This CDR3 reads CATSSGPGNEQFF. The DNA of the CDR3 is TGTGCCACCAGCAGTGGTCCAGGCAATGAGCAGTTCTTC.